These T cell receptor beta chains were read from a single sample in a study of shared clonotypes between healthy human individuals. Profiling relied on immunoSEQ multiplex PCR, and the TCRdb table lists in-frame clones only, not all of them. Of roughly 2 million clones in the sample, roughly 96% were seen once. Sequencing was carried out using naive CD4+ T cells sorted from blood. Every receptor here comes from a young man in good health. Both conserved end residues are part of each CDR3. The D gene is left open where the match is weak. Part of the rows lack a size; the others show once, few, many or a class for expanded clones.

size: -
J: TRBJ1-4
V: TRBV19
D: TRBD1
CDR3: CASSTMTGENEKLFF
DNA: TGTGCCAGTAGTACTATGACAGGGGAAAATGAAAAACTGTTTTTT

size: -
J: TRBJ1-3
V: TRBV30
D: -
CDR3: CAWSAPGAASGNTIYF
DNA: TGTGCCTGGAGTGCGCCGGGGGCTGCCTCTGGAAACACCATATATTTT

size: -
J: TRBJ2-3
V: TRBV5-4
D: TRBD1
CDR3: CASSPGQGLSGTDTQYF
DNA: TGTGCCAGCAGCCCGGGACAGGGTTTATCTGGCACAGATACGCAGTATTTT

size: -
J: TRBJ2-1
V: TRBV5-1
D: -
CDR3: CASSLRQGYNEQFF
DNA: TGCGCCAGCAGCTTGAGGCAGGGCTACAATGAGCAGTTCTTC

size: -
J: TRBJ2-2
V: TRBV9
D: TRBD1
CDR3: CASSAGQQANTGELFF
DNA: TGTGCCAGCAGCGCGGGACAGCAAGCGAACACCGGGGAGCTGTTTTTT

size: -
J: TRBJ1-3
V: TRBV5-6
D: TRBD1
CDR3: CASTIGTESSGNTIYF
DNA: TGTGCCAGCACCATCGGGACAGAGAGCTCTGGAAACACCATATATTTT

size: -
J: TRBJ2-3
V: TRBV5-1
D: -
CDR3: CASSLRGVRDTQYF
DNA: TGCGCCAGCAGCTTGAGAGGGGTTAGAGATACGCAGTATTTT

size: -
J: TRBJ1-4
V: TRBV19
D: -
CDR3: CASSRPGGIEKLFF
DNA: TGTGCCAGTAGTCGCCCCGGGGGAATCGAAAAACTGTTTTTT

size: -
J: TRBJ1-5
V: TRBV27
D: -
CDR3: CASSLGSGGQPQHF
DNA: TGTGCCAGCAGTTTAGGTTCCGGTGGGCAGCCCCAGCATTTT

size: -
J: TRBJ1-2
V: TRBV2
D: -
CDR3: CASSVQAGYTF
DNA: TGTGCCAGCAGTGTGCAAGCTGGCTACACCTTC

size: -
J: TRBJ2-7
V: TRBV19
D: -
CDR3: CASSISSGQGYEQYF
DNA: TGTGCCAGTAGTATATCATCGGGGCAGGGCTACGAGCAGTACTTC

size: once
J: TRBJ2-2
V: TRBV5-4
D: -
CDR3: CASSLPTGELFF
DNA: TGTGCCAGCAGCTTACCCACCGGGGAGCTGTTTTTT

size: -
J: TRBJ2-7
V: TRBV5-1
D: -
CDR3: CAFCTSYEQYF
DNA: TGCGCTTTTTGCACCTCTTACGAGCAGTACTTC

size: -
J: TRBJ2-1
V: TRBV10-3
D: TRBD1
CDR3: CAISELQGVDEQFF
DNA: TGTGCCATCAGTGAGTTACAGGGGGTCGATGAGCAGTTCTTC

size: once
J: TRBJ1-1
V: TRBV6-5
D: -
CDR3: CASRQNRGNTEAFF
DNA: TGTGCCAGCAGACAAAATAGGGGCAACACTGAAGCTTTCTTT

size: -
J: TRBJ1-3
V: TRBV28
D: -
CDR3: CASSLFTSAIYF
DNA: TGTGCCAGCAGTTTATTCACCTCCGCCATATATTTT

size: -
J: TRBJ1-6
V: TRBV19
D: -
CDR3: CASRPRGVDSPLHF
DNA: TGTGCCAGTCGCCCTCGGGGGGTCGATTCACCCCTCCACTTT

size: -
J: TRBJ1-3
V: TRBV5-1
D: -
CDR3: CASSRGQASSGNTIYF
DNA: TGCGCCAGCAGCCGAGGACAAGCGAGCTCTGGAAACACCATATATTTT